This T cell receptor beta chain originates from a study of T-cell memory formation after mild COVID-19. The CDR3 is 15 amino acids. J was trimmed by 0 bases and V by 2 bases; bases with no gene match: 1. Germline V gives CDR1 SGHTA, CDR2 FQGNSA. Via MiXCR, TCRdb re-called the 5' RACE reads, giving one row per CDR3 protein. The data show about 310,000 distinct CDR3 sequences, approximately 19% seen once. The receptor was isolated from a man between 18 and 35 years old who had mild COVID-19 (a few samples of this study predate the infection). Cell type and time point are not known. V gene TRBV7-2 combines with J gene TRBJ2-1, with 7 bases lining up with TRBD1. Material: PBMCs or a T cell subset sorted from them (not recorded which). CDR3 nucleotides: TGTGCCAGCAGCTTACAGGGGGACTCCTACAATGAGCAGTTCTTC. It specifies CASSLQGDSYNEQFF.